The rows below give T cell receptor beta chains drawn from one sample of a study of shared clonotypes between healthy human individuals. The repertoire was sequenced with immunoSEQ multiplex PCR; TCRdb's copy has only in-frame clones and lacks some. The sample shows about 520,000 clones, around 73% of them seen only once. The sequencing input was PBMCs. All receptors derive from a middle-aged woman in good health. Some clones in this sample may be carry-over from other donors' samples. The CDR3 runs from the conserved cysteine through the conserved F or W.

cdr3_length,j_call,v_call,cdr3_aa
16,TRBJ1-2,TRBV7-3,CASSATSDSINYGYTF
16,TRBJ2-5,TRBV10-3,CATQGVVAGGEETQYF
16,TRBJ1-2,TRBV7-2,CASSSPWSGLNYGYTF
15,TRBJ1-3,TRBV30,CAWNPWPSSGNTIYF
16,TRBJ1-2,TRBV5-6,CASSLSPGTGVYGYTF
13,TRBJ2-1,TRBV7-2,CASSPTGDQEQFF
15,TRBJ2-5,TRBV18,CASSPVTGGRETQYF
12,TRBJ2-7,TRBV25-1,CASSVHSYEQYF
10,TRBJ2-1,TRBV20-1,CSAQYNEQFF
13,TRBJ2-7,TRBV6-1,CASSESVVGEQYF